This T cell receptor beta chain was captured in a study of Graves' ophthalmopathy and Graves' hyperthyroidism. Whole-study results and caveats: Most thyroid clonotypes with frequency above 0.001 were detected in blood too.

Recruitment covered hyperthyroidism patients aged 18 to 65 whose new diagnosis was of under 2 months' duration. For repertoire sequencing, the TCR beta CDR3 regions were amplified from RNA transcripts. The first round was an RT-PCR with HTBI primers, and the second round was a multiplex PCR. TCRdb reprocessed the multiplex PCR reads with MiXCR, giving one entry per CDR3 protein. The table includes about 1.1 million distinct CDR3 sequences, roughly 35% detected once. This clonotype was seen ten or more times. The antigen is unknown. The germline gene is not matched at one end of the junction; a read error may be the cause. The sequencing input was peripheral blood or thyroid tissue (not recorded which). The TCR was taken from an adult man with Graves' hyperthyroidism.

The CDR3 DNA follows: TGTGCCAGCAGCGAACAGGGAATGCGGAACTCCCACGAGCAGTACTTC. As protein: CASSEQGMRNSHEQYF. This chain links TRBV7-8 with TRBJ2-7; D may be TRBD1 (6 bases). The germline V gene encodes CDR1 SGHVS and CDR2 FQNEAQ. The CDR3 length is 16 residues. The whole variable domain, remainder taken from reference TRBV7-8 and TRBJ2-7, is GAGVSQSPRYKVAKRGQDVALRCDPISGHVSLFWYQQALGQGPEFLTYFQNEAQLDKSGLPSDRFFAERPEGSVSTLKIQRTQQEDSAVYLCASSEQGMRNSHEQYFGPGTRLTVT.